The 32 T cell receptor beta chains below come from one sample, sequenced in a study of shared clonotypes between healthy human individuals. Repertoires were generated with immunoSEQ multiplex PCR, while TCRdb's copy carries only in-frame clones and drops some. The sample has 1.4 million to 1.5 million clones, approximately 96% seen once; the top ten hold roughly 1.2%. The sequenced material came from naive CD4+ T cells sorted from blood. Documented subset: CD45RA+ positively selected. These receptors all stem from a man between 25 and 39 years old in good health.

The rearrangement links TRBV28 to TRBJ1-1; TRBD1 matches 10 bases. The germline V gene has CDR1 MDHEN and CDR2 SYDVKM. The V and J ends lost 2 bases and 4 bases, in that order; junction bases with no gene match: 4. This CDR3 spans 15 amino acids. The CDR3 DNA reads TGTGCCAGCAGTTTAGGGCGGACAGGGGGCACTGAAGCTTTCTTT. It yields the protein CASSLGRTGGTEAFF.

Concerning this clone itself: This same CDR3 is encoded by further DNA sequences in the sample. This sequence joins TRBV5-1 and TRBJ2-7; TRBD2 agrees at 10 bases. This CDR3 has 15 residues. Looked up from germline, CDR1 is SGHRS and CDR2 is YFSETQ. V gave up 0 bases and J gave up 2 bases; unmatched junction bases: 2. The CDR3 sequence is CASSLVAGGPYEQYF. CDR3 sequence (DNA): TGCGCCAGCAGCTTGGTAGCGGGAGGCCCCTACGAGCAGTACTTC.

This clone showed up just once. The chain combines TRBV5-4 with TRBJ2-5; no reliable D call. Germline CDR1 and CDR2: SGHNT and YYREEE (reference sequence). Trimming removed 3 bases from V and 4 bases from J, with 13 bases in between. The CDR3 is 14 residues long. The CDR3 region is CASSSPSLRETQYF. For the CDR3, the DNA is TGTGCCAGCAGCTCACCAAGTTTGCGAGAGACCCAGTACTTC.

The chain employs TRBV28 and TRBJ1-2; tentative D call: TRBD1 (6 bases). V dropped 3 bases and J dropped 0 bases, with 11 bases sitting between them. Germline V gene sequence: CDR1 MDHEN, CDR2 SYDVKM. The CDR3 covers 15 residues. CDR3 bases: TGTGCCAGCAGTTTGTGGACAGCAACTAACTATGGCTACACCTTC. Translation: CASSLWTATNYGYTF.

The chain employs TRBV28 and TRBJ1-1, with D possibly matching TRBD1 (5 bases). The germline V and J ends were trimmed by 5 bases and 1 base, with 14 bases remaining between them. This CDR3 is 15 amino acids long. In germline, CDR1 is MDHEN, CDR2 SYDVKM. The CDR3 DNA follows: TGTGCCAGCAGTCCAACGGGGCCAGGGAACACTGAAGCTTTCTTT. Amino acids: CASSPTGPGNTEAFF.

V is TRBV28 and J is TRBJ2-3; TRBD2 is a possible D gene (6 bases). Trimming pared 3 bases from V and 5 bases from J, leaving 15 bases between. Germline values: CDR1 MDHEN, CDR2 SYDVKM. The CDR3 is 15 amino acids. The CDR3 spells CASSFLARGEDTQYF. The CDR3 DNA follows: TGTGCCAGCAGTTTCCTAGCTCGCGGGGAAGATACGCAGTATTTT.

The chain recombines TRBV4-3 with TRBJ2-7, with 7 bases that match TRBD2. The CDR3 runs to 15 residues. Germline CDR1 reads LGHNA; CDR2 reads YSLEER. Germline trimming cut 1 base from V and 4 bases from J; bases unmatched to any gene: 7. In DNA form, the CDR3 reads TGCGCCAGCAGCCAAGGGGCTAGCGGAGAATACGAGCAGTACTTC. This sequence encodes CASSQGASGEYEQYF.

V gene TRBV5-1 combines with J gene TRBJ2-1; a possible D gene is TRBD2 (6 bases). Germline V lookup: CDR1 SGHRS, CDR2 YFSETQ. CDR3 length: 15 amino acids. V lost 2 bases and J lost 5, with 14 bases in between. CDR3 amino acids: CASSFGSGGNNEQFF. The CDR3 DNA reads TGCGCCAGCAGCTTCGGGTCGGGCGGGAACAATGAGCAGTTCTTC.

To note about this clone: The junction differs from germline at one of its ends, possibly a read error. This CDR3 is CASSPQGFGTGELFF. The CDR3 DNA follows: TGTGCTAGCAGCCCTCAGGGATTTGGGACCGGGGAGCTGTTTTTT. The V call is TRBV7-7, the J call TRBJ2-2, with a weak D call TRBD1 (5 bases). Germline-derived CDR1 and CDR2 are SSHAT and FNYEAQ (reference sequence). The CDR3 has 15 residues. Combining the CDR3 with reference TRBV7-7 and TRBJ2-2 gives the whole variable domain GAGVSQSPRYKVTKRGQDVTLRCDPISSHATLYWYQQALGQGPEFLTYFNYEAQPDKSGLPSDRFSAERPEGSISTLTIQRTEQRDSAMYRCASSPQGFGTGELFFGEGSRLTVL.

The chain links TRBV4-3 to TRBJ2-3, with 7 bases fitting TRBD2. The CDR3 has 17 residues. The V gene end was trimmed by 1 base and the J gene end by 4 bases; junction bases not matched to a gene: 11. Germline V gives CDR1 LGHNA, CDR2 YSLEER. In DNA form, the CDR3 reads TGCGCCAGCAGCCAAGCACCTCGCGGGAGCTATTCAGATACGCAGTATTTT. It encodes CASSQAPRGSYSDTQYF.

This clone has a single count. The genes are TRBV11-2 and TRBJ2-4, with 9 bases fitting TRBD1. CDR3 size: 16 residues. V lost 4 bases, J lost 1 base, and 5 bases stayed unmatched. From germline, CDR1 is SGHAT and CDR2 FQNNGV. The CDR3 DNA reads as TGTGCCAGCAGCTCCTACAGGGGGCAGGCCAAAAACATTCAGTACTTC. Translated, it gives CASSSYRGQAKNIQYF.

On this clone itself: Other DNA sequences within the sample encode an identical CDR3. The gene calls are TRBV20-1 and TRBJ1-5; D is ambiguous. From germline, CDR1 is DFQATT and CDR2 SNEGSKA (reference sequence). The CDR3 is made up of 11 amino acids. The V end lost 6 bases, the J end lost 5 bases, and 8 bases lay between the germline ends. The CDR3 region has the DNA TGCAGTGCCAGGCGGGATCAGCCCCAGCATTTT. Translating it yields CSARRDQPQHF.

The gene calls are TRBV9 and TRBJ2-1, with TRBD2 matching 7 bases. The CDR3 has 11 amino acids. The J segment lost 8 bases and the V segment lost 4 bases, leaving 0 bases of the junction unmatched. Germline assignment: CDR1 SGDLS and CDR2 YYNGEE. CDR3 region: CASSRGDEQFF. DNA for the CDR3: TGTGCCAGCAGCCGGGGGGATGAGCAGTTCTTC.

This sequence joins TRBV5-1 and TRBJ1-4; TRBD1 matches at 8 bases. V lost 2 bases and J lost 4; bases outside the gene matches: 1. The CDR3 contains 14 residues. Germline V lookup: CDR1 SGHRS, CDR2 YFSETQ. CDR3 coding DNA: TGCGCCAGCAGCTTCGGACAGGGTAATGAAAAACTGTTTTTT. Its translation: CASSFGQGNEKLFF.

V gene TRBV14 combines with J gene TRBJ2-5, with 7 nucleotides matching TRBD1. Germline-derived CDR1 and CDR2 are SGHDN and FVKESK. The ends lost 3 bases at V and 2 bases at J; junction bases unmatched: 6. The length of the CDR3 is 15 residues. CDR3 sequence (DNA): TGTGCCAGCAGCCAGCCGGGACAGAAGCAAGAGACCCAGTACTTC. Its protein is CASSQPGQKQETQYF.

This clone was observed a single time. The chain uses TRBV5-6 and TRBJ2-5; 7 nucleotides align to TRBD1. Per germline, CDR1 SGHDT and CDR2 YYEEEE. V dropped 4 bases and J dropped 2; count of bases not matched to a gene: 11. This CDR3 spans 16 amino acids. CDR3 nucleotides: TGTGCCAGCAGCCCTCCGAGGGGCAGGGGGCAAGAGACCCAGTACTTC. Protein product: CASSPPRGRGQETQYF.

This clone appeared a single time. The chain uses TRBV6-5 and TRBJ2-7, with 14 nucleotides matching TRBD2. In germline, CDR1 is MNHEY, CDR2 SVGAGI. This CDR3 is 16 amino acids long. Trimming cost V 2 bases and J 2 bases; bases outside gene matches: 2. The CDR3 spells CASSYGTSGSPYEQYF. CDR3 nucleotides: TGTGCCAGCAGTTACGGGACTAGCGGGAGCCCCTACGAGCAGTACTTC.

The chain combines TRBV4-3 with TRBJ2-1; possible D gene TRBD1, 6 bases. The length of the CDR3 is 14 residues. V shed 3 bases and J shed 9 bases, with 15 bases lying between them. The germline V gene has CDR1 LGHNA and CDR2 YSLEER. The CDR3 nucleotides are TGCGCCAGCAGCCAGGAACCAGGGGCAGGTGAGCAGTTCTTC. Its protein is CASSQEPGAGEQFF.

The chain has TRBV29-1 and TRBJ2-3; the match to TRBD1 covers 9 bases. V lost 4 bases and J lost 4; bases outside the gene matches: 6. This CDR3 has 14 residues. Germline V gene sequence: CDR1 SQVTM, CDR2 ANQGSEA. The CDR3 loop is CSVAPGQGPDTQYF. The CDR3 bases are TGCAGCGTTGCACCGGGACAGGGCCCAGATACGCAGTATTTT.

The rearrangement links TRBV6-1 to TRBJ2-5, with D tentatively TRBD2 (6 bases). The CDR3 contains 16 residues. Between the trimmed V and J ends, which lost 3 bases and 0 bases, there was a span of 14 bases. CDR1 and CDR2 (germline): MNHNS, SASEGT. The CDR3 reads CASSDWGVVNQETQYF. CDR3 DNA: TGTGCCAGCAGTGATTGGGGGGTGGTAAACCAAGAGACCCAGTACTTC.

This clone was detected once. The V call is TRBV4-1, the J call TRBJ1-2; 9 nucleotides match TRBD1. The germline CDR1 and CDR2 sequences are MGHRA and YSYEKL. After removal of 0 bases from V and 4 bases from J, the junction contained 3 bases not matched to a gene. The CDR3 loop spans 15 amino acids. CDR3 coding DNA: TGCGCCAGCAGCCAAGAGGGACAGGGATTCTATGGCTACACCTTC. This gives the protein CASSQEGQGFYGYTF.

This clone was found once. The chain joins TRBV6-5 to TRBJ2-1; TRBD2 matches 9 bases. J lost 6 bases, V lost 5 bases, and 8 bases had no gene match. CDR1 and CDR2 from the germline V gene are MNHEY and SVGAGI. This CDR3 has 15 amino acids. The CDR3 is CASSILAGAGNEQFF. As DNA, the CDR3 is TGTGCCAGCAGTATCTTAGCGGGAGCGGGCAATGAGCAGTTCTTC.

The V call is TRBV10-1, the J call TRBJ1-1, with 8 positions matching TRBD1. This CDR3 spans 15 amino acids. Germline trimming cut 3 bases from V and 3 bases from J; bases unmatched to any gene: 6. The germline CDR1 and CDR2 sequences are WNHNN and SYGVQD (reference sequence). As DNA, the CDR3 is TGCGCCAGCAGTGATGACAGGGGTCCGCACACTGAAGCTTTCTTT. Translated, it gives CASSDDRGPHTEAFF.

The J gene is TRBJ2-3, the V gene TRBV5-1; D gene ambiguous. Looked up from germline, CDR1 is SGHRS and CDR2 is YFSETQ. V shed 0 bases and J shed 4 bases, with 9 bases lying between them. This CDR3 contains 14 residues. CDR3 in amino acids: CASSLAQWADTQYF. The CDR3 DNA follows: TGCGCCAGCAGCTTGGCCCAATGGGCAGATACGCAGTATTTT.

The rearrangement uses TRBV5-8 and TRBJ2-7; D possibly uses TRBD1 or TRBD2 (5 bases each). Trimming left V 3 bases short and J 4 bases short, with 8 bases between. Per germline, CDR1 SGHTS and CDR2 YDEGEE. The CDR3 covers 12 residues. The DNA for the CDR3 is TGTGCCAGCAGCTGGGGGATTTACGAGCAGTACTTC. It is translated as CASSWGIYEQYF.

Here the CDR3 DNA reads TGTGCCAGCAGCCACGGACGGAGATATGGCTACACCTTC. It is translated as CASSHGRRYGYTF. This chain connects TRBV7-2 to TRBJ1-2; D gene ambiguous. Per the germline V gene, CDR1 is SGHTA and CDR2 is FQGNSA. The length of the CDR3 is 13 residues. Trimming cost V 5 bases and J 5 bases, with 12 bases left between them.

This rearrangement joins TRBV29-1 to TRBJ2-1; a weak D match, TRBD2 (7 bases). Deletions cut 4 bases from V and 5 bases from J, with 30 bases between. The CDR3 length is 19 residues. Germline V gene lookup returns CDR1 SQVTM and CDR2 ANQGSEA. The CDR3 nucleotides read TGCAGCGTTGGAGAATTTCAGGGTGGAGGGGGAGGGGGACACAATGAGCAGTTCTTC. Translating gives CSVGEFQGGGGGGHNEQFF.

This clone was observed a single time. The rearrangement uses TRBV11-2 and TRBJ2-3; D is possibly TRBD1 (5 bases). Trimming pared 0 bases from V and 3 bases from J, leaving 13 bases between. This CDR3 is built from 16 residues. In germline, CDR1 is SGHAT, CDR2 FQNNGV. The CDR3 DNA reads as TGTGCCAGCAGCTTAGATCTGACAGATCGAACAGATACGCAGTATTTT. It specifies CASSLDLTDRTDTQYF.

The V call is TRBV27, the J call TRBJ2-7, with D unclear. The CDR3 extends over 15 amino acids. The V end lost 1 base, the J end lost 0 bases, and 10 bases lay between the germline ends. Germline loops: CDR1 MNHEY, CDR2 SMNVEV (reference sequence). CDR3 sequence reads: CASSLWARSSYEQYF. The CDR3 DNA is TGTGCCAGCAGTTTATGGGCTAGGAGCTCCTACGAGCAGTACTTC.

The chain joins TRBV6-1 to TRBJ2-7; unclear D gene. The CDR3 sequence is 13 residues long. The germline V and J ends were trimmed by 4 bases and 9 bases, with 16 bases remaining between them. Germline assignment: CDR1 MNHNS and CDR2 SASEGT. CDR3 in amino acids: CASSVDPGEVQYF. In DNA form, the CDR3 reads TGTGCCAGCAGTGTTGATCCGGGTGAGGTGCAGTACTTC.

V gene TRBV7-6 combines with J gene TRBJ2-5, with TRBD1 matching over 10 bases. V lost 5 bases, J lost 3 bases, and 3 bases stayed unmatched. Germline CDR1 reads SGHVS; CDR2 reads FNYEAQ. The CDR3 length is 14 residues. The CDR3 sequence: CASSEGTGEETQYF. The CDR3 coding sequence is TGTGCCAGCAGCGAAGGGACAGGGGAAGAGACCCAGTACTTC.

V and J are TRBV15 and TRBJ2-7, with D possibly matching TRBD2 (6 bases). Trimming shortened V by 2 bases and J by 0 bases, and 23 bases separated the two germline ends. The germline CDR1 and CDR2 sequences are LNHNV and YYDKDF (reference sequence). The CDR3 loop spans 19 amino acids. CDR3 region: CATSRHAKGRTTSSYEQYF. CDR3 coding DNA: TGTGCCACCAGCAGACATGCGAAGGGAAGGACTACTAGCTCCTACGAGCAGTACTTC.